Below are 4 T cell receptor beta chains sequenced from a single sample in a study of CD8 T cells in ankylosing spondylitis. Their antigens remain unidentified. MiXCR, run by TCRdb on the 5' RACE reads, gives a single entry per CDR3 protein. The table has 750,000 to 850,000 distinct CDR3 sequences, 12% seen once; the top ten hold roughly 0.51%. Study-wide points: Seemingly distinctive of ankylosing spondylitis blood was a TCR beta motif formed by eight highly homologous variants.

Sequencing input: blood, either unsorted or a sorted T cell fraction (not recorded which). All receptors derive from a male donor with ankylosing spondylitis.

This clonotype was found a few times. The CDR3 sequence: CASISGAQETQYF. The CDR3 nucleotides are TGCGCCAGCATCAGCGGGGCACAAGAGACCCAGTACTTC. The chain couples TRBV5-1 to TRBJ2-5, with 7 positions matching TRBD2. J gave up 2 bases and V 6 bases, and 4 bases lay outside the gene matches. The CDR3 sequence is 13 residues long. Germline V CDR1 and CDR2: SGHRS, YFSETQ. Filled out from reference TRBV5-1 and TRBJ2-5, the complete variable domain reads KAGVTQTPRYLIKTRGQQVTLSCSPISGHRSVSWYQQTPGQGLQFLFEYFSETQRNKGNFPGRFSGRQFSNSRSEMNVSTLELGDSALYLCASISGAQETQYFGPGTRLLVL.

This clonotype was found a few times. The chain has TRBV20-1 and TRBJ2-1; 11 bases line up with TRBD2. V was pared by 6 bases and J by 8 bases, with 15 bases of the junction left unmatched. The germline V gene encodes CDR1 DFQATT and CDR2 SNEGSKA (reference sequence). The CDR3 contains 16 residues. The chain's CDR3 is CSAPHLSGRARDEQFF. CDR3 nucleotides: TGCAGTGCCCCACACCTTAGCGGGAGGGCCAGGGATGAGCAGTTCTTC.

The table lists this clonotype with many counts. The J gene is TRBJ2-5, the V gene TRBV29-1; 9 bases match TRBD1. The J segment lost 4 bases and the V segment lost 6 bases, leaving 9 bases of the junction unmatched. The CDR3 is 14 amino acids. The germline gives CDR1 SQVTM, CDR2 ANQGSEA. The CDR3 is CSVRTGDDGETQYF. CDR3 nucleotides: TGCAGCGTACGGACAGGGGATGATGGAGAGACCCAGTACTTC.

This clonotype was recorded a few times. This chain uses TRBV4-1 with TRBJ2-3; D may be TRBD2 (6 bases). V lost 3 bases to trimming and J lost 1 base, with 14 bases between them. There are 16 residues in the CDR3. Germline CDR1 MGHRA, CDR2 YSYEKL. CDR3 DNA sequence: TGCGCCAGCAGCCATCCGACTAGTTCGGGCACAGATACGCAGTATTTT. This encodes CASSHPTSSGTDTQYF.